This T cell receptor beta chain was recorded in a study of OX40 agonist ivuxolimab in advanced cancers. For the study at large: The patients' treatment was ivuxolimab, an agonistic anti-OX40 (CD134) antibody. Hepatocellular carcinoma, melanoma, renal cell or head and neck cancer was diagnosed in the dose-escalation patients. Three patients, one with hepatocellular carcinoma and two with cutaneous melanoma, achieved partial responses.

Assay: immunoSEQ multiplex PCR; the TCRdb copy retains only in-frame clones and omits some. The sample has over 20,000 clones, 79% seen once; the top ten hold about 32%. Findings and caveats of the study: At 0.1 to 3.0 mg/kg and by week 6, CD4+ and CD8+ T cells in the blood had expanded clonally.

Of note for this clone: Its antigen is unidentified.

V gave up 5 bases and J gave up 2 bases, with 10 bases separating them. The CDR3 consists of 13 residues. In germline, CDR1 is SGHDT, CDR2 YYEEEE. The input for sequencing was CD4+ or CD8+ T cells sorted from blood, taken in a trial of the OX40 agonist ivuxolimab. The TCR was taken from an adult with an advanced solid tumor such as melanoma, head and neck, liver or kidney cancer. The rearrangement uses TRBV5-6 and TRBJ2-5; D is undetermined. CDR3 sequence reads: CASSSQLQETQYF. DNA for the CDR3: TGTGCCAGCAGTTCACAGCTACAAGAGACCCAGTACTTC.